Sequencing of this T cell receptor beta chain was carried out in a study of blood T cell repertoires in COVID-19. About the research overall: Specimens from acute and convalescent COVID-19 originated in the United States, Italy and Spain. The analysed material was cDNA or gDNA that came from T cells, B-cell-depleted T cells, or PBMCs.

This CDR3 spans 13 amino acids. In germline, CDR1 is MNHEY, CDR2 SMNVEV (reference sequence). The ends lost 5 bases at V and 6 bases at J; junction bases unmatched: 4. Per the authors' pipeline: Using reference gene primer amplification, nucleated cell counts were estimated. Measured with immunoSEQ multiplex PCR; TCRdb has only the in-frame clones, and not every one. V, J and clone size were drawn from that table, and D and trimming were deduced from the DNA. The top ten hold about 4.2% of the sample, which has about 140,000 clones, approximately 85% seen once. The chain links TRBV27 to TRBJ2-1; 7 bases line up with TRBD2. Material for sequencing was peripheral blood. The origin of this receptor is a woman older than 75 with acute or convalescent COVID-19. The CDR3 spells CASSPGGGNEQFF. The DNA of the CDR3 is TGTGCCAGCAGTCCCGGCGGGGGCAATGAGCAGTTCTTC.